This T cell receptor beta chain was profiled in a study of shared clonotypes between healthy human individuals. About the research overall: A couple of female and a few male donors aged 18 to 49 were enrolled. Donors had three CD4 naive, three CD4 memory, two CD8 naive and one CD8 memory plate apiece.

Some clones are missing from TCRdb's copy, which holds only in-frame ones; the method was immunoSEQ multiplex PCR. The sample yields more than 900,000 clones, approximately 78% seen once. Points from the study as a whole: At large depth, rarefaction still showed sorted-subset sequencing to be incomplete. The naive CD4 repertoires of a handful of donors were compared, and approximately 4.5% of clonotypes were shared.

The CDR3 totals 15 residues. CDR1 and CDR2 from the germline V gene are MDHEN and SYDVKM. V lost 2 bases, J lost 0 bases, and 10 bases lay in between. As concerns this clone: Its antigen is currently unknown.

Sample: memory CD4+ T cells from PBMCs. The sample's subset: CD45RA-negative fraction. The chain employs TRBV28 and TRBJ1-1; no clear D gene. This sequence originates from a man between 18 and 35 years old in good health. Some clones in this sample may be carry-over from other donors' samples. CDR3: CASSLGGPMNTEAFF. The CDR3, as DNA: TGTGCCAGCAGTTTAGGAGGGCCCATGAACACTGAAGCTTTCTTT.